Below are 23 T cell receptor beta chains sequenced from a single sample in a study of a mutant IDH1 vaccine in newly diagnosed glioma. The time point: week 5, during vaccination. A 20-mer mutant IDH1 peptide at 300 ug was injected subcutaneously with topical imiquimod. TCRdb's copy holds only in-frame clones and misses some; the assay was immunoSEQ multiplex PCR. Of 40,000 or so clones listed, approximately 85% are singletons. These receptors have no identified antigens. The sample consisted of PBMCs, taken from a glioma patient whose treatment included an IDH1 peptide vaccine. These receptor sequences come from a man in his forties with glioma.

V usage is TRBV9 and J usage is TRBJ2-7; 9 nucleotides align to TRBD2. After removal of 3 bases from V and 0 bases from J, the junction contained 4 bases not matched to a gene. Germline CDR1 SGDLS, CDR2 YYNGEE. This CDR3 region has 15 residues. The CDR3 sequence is CASSATGLASYEQYF. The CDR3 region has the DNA TGTGCCAGCAGCGCGACGGGACTAGCCTCCTACGAGCAGTACTTC.

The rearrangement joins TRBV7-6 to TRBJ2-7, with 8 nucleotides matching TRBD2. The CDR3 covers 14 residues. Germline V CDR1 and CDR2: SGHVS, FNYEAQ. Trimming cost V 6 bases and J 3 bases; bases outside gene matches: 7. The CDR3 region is CASRPLAGSYEQYF. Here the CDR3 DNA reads TGTGCCAGCAGACCTTTAGCGGGGAGCTACGAGCAGTACTTC.

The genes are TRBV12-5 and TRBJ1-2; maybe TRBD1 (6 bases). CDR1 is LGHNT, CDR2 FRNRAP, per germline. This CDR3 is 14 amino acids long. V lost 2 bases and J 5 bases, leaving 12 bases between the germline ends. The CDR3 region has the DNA TGTGCTAGTGGTTTGCCAGGGGTTGGGTATGGCTACACCTTC. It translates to CASGLPGVGYGYTF.

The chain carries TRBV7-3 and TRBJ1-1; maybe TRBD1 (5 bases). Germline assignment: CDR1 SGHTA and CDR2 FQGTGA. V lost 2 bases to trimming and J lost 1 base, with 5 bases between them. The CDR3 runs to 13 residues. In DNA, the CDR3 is TGTGCCAGCAGCTTAGGACAGAACACTGAAGCTTTCTTT. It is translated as CASSLGQNTEAFF. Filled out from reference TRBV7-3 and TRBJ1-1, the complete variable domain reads GAGVSQTPSNKVTEKGKYVELRCDPISGHTALYWYRQSLGQGPEFLIYFQGTGAADDSGLPNDRFFAVRPEGSVSTLKIQRTERGDSAVYLCASSLGQNTEAFFGQGTRLTVV.

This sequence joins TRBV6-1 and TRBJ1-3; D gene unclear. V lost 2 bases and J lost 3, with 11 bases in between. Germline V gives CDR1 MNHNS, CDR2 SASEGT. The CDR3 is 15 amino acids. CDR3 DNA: TGTGCCAGCAGTGAAAAGGGTGTGTATGGAAACACCATATATTTT. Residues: CASSEKGVYGNTIYF.

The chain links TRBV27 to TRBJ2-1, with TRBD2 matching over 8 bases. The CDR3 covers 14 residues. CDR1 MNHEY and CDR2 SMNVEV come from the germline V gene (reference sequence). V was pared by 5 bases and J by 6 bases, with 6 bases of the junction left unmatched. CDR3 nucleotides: TGTGCCAGCAGTCCTGGACTAGCATCCAATGAGCAGTTCTTC. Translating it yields CASSPGLASNEQFF.

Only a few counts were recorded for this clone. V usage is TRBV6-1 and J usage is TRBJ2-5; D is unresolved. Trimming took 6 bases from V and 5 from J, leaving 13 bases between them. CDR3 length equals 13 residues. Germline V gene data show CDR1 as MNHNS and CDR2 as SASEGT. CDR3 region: CASRPYDGETQYF. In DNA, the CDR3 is TGTGCCAGCAGGCCTTATGACGGGGAGACCCAGTACTTC.

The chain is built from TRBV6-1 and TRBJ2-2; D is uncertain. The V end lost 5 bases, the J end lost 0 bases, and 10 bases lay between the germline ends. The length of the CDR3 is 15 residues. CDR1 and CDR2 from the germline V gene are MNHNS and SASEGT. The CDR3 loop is CASSPSAANTGELFF. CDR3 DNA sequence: TGTGCCAGCAGTCCTTCCGCCGCGAACACCGGGGAGCTGTTTTTT.

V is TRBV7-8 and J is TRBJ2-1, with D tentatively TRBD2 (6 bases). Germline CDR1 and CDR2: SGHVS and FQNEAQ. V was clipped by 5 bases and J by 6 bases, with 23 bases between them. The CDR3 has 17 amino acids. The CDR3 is CASSPNMEGSFGNEQFF. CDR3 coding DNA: TGTGCCAGCAGCCCAAATATGGAGGGGTCGTTTGGCAATGAGCAGTTCTTC.

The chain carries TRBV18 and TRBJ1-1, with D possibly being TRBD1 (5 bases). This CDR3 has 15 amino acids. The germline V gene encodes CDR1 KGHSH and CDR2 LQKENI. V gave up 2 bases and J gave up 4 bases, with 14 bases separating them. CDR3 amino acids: CASSPDQGGVTEAFF. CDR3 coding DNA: TGTGCCAGCTCACCAGATCAGGGAGGTGTCACTGAAGCTTTCTTT.

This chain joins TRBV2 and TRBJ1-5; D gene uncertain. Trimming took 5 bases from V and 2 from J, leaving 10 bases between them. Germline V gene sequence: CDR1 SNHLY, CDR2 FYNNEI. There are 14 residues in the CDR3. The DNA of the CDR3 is TGTGCCAGCAGTAACGATGGGGGCAATCAGCCCCAGCATTTT. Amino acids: CASSNDGGNQPQHF. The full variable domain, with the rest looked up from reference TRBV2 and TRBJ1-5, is EPEVTQTPSHQVTQMGQEVILRCVPISNHLYFYWYRQILGQKVEFLVSFYNNEISEKSEIFDDQFSVERPDGSNFTLKIRSTKLEDSAMYFCASSNDGGNQPQHFGDGTRLSIL.

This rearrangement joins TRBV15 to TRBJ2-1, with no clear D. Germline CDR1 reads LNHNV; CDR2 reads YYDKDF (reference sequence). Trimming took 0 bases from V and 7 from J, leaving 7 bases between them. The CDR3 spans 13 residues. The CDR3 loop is CATSRELRNEQFF. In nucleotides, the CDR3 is TGTGCCACCAGCAGAGAGTTGAGGAATGAGCAGTTCTTC. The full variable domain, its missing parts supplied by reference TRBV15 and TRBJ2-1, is DAMVIQNPRYQVTQFGKPVTLSCSQTLNHNVMYWYQQKSSQAPKLLFHYYDKDFNNEADTPDNFQSRRPNTSFCFLDIRSPGLGDTAMYLCATSRELRNEQFFGPGTRLTVL.

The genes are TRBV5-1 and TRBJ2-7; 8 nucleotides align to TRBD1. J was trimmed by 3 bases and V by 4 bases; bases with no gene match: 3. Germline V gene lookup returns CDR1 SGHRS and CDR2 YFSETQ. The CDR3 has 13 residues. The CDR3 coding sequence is TGCGCCAGCAGCCGACAGGGGAGCTACGAGCAGTACTTC. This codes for CASSRQGSYEQYF.

CDR3 amino acids: CASSQHREHEQYF. Here the CDR3 DNA reads TGTGCCAGCAGCCAACACAGGGAACACGAGCAGTACTTC. J is TRBJ2-7 and V is TRBV14; D perhaps matches TRBD1 (6 bases). CDR3 length: 13 residues. CDR1 SGHDN and CDR2 FVKESK come from the germline V gene. V lost 2 bases and J lost 5, with 10 bases in between.

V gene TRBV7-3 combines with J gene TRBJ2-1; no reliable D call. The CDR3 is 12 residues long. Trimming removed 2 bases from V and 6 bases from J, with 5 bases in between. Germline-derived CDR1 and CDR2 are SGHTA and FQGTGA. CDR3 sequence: CASSLDRNEQFF. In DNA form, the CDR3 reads TGTGCCAGCAGCTTAGATCGCAATGAGCAGTTCTTC.

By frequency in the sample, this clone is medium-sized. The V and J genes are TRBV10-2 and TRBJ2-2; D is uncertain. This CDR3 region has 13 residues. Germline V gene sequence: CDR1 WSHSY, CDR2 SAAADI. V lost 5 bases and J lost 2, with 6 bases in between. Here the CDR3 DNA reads TGCGCCAGCAGTACAGCAAACACCGGGGAGCTGTTTTTT. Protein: CASSTANTGELFF.

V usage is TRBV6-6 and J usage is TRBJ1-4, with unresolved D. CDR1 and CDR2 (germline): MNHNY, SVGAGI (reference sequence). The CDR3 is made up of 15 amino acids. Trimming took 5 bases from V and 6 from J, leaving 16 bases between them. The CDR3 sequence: CASSAILGRDEKLFF. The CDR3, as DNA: TGTGCCAGCAGTGCAATCTTGGGGAGGGATGAAAAACTGTTTTTT.

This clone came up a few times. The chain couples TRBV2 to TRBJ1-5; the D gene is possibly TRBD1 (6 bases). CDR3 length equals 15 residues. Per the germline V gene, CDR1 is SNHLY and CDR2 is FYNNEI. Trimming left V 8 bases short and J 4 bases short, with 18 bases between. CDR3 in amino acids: CASRPRDNINQPQHF. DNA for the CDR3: TGTGCCAGCCGTCCCCGGGACAATATTAATCAGCCCCAGCATTTT.

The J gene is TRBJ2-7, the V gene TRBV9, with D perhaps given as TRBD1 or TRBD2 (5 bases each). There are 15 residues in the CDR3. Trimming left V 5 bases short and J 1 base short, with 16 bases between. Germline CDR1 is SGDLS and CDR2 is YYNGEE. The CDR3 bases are TGTGCCAGCAGTGCCAGAGGGGAGTTTTCCTACGAGCAGTACTTC. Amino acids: CASSARGEFSYEQYF.

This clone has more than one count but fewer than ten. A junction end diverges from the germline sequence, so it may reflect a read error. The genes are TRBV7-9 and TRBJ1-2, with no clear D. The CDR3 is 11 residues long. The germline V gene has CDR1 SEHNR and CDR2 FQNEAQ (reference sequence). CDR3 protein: CASSLETRNDF. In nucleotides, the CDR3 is TGTGCCAGCAGCTTAGAGACCAGAAATGACTTC.

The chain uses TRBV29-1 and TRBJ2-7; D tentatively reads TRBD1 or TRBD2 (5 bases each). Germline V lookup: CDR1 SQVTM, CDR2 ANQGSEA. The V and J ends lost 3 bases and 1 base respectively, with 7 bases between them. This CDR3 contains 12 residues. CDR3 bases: TGCAGCGTTGAGGGGACGTCCTACGAGCAGTACTTC. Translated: CSVEGTSYEQYF.

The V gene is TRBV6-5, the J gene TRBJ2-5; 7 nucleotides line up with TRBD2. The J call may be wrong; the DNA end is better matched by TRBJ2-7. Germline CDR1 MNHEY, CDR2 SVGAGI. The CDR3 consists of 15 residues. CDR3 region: CASSSGLEAIYEQYF. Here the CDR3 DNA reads TGTGCCAGCAGCTCCGGACTAGAAGCAATCTACGAGCAGTACTTC.

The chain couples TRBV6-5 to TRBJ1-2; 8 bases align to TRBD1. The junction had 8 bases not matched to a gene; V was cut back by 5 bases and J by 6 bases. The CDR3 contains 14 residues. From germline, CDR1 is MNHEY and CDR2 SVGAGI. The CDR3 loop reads CASSPQGAGHGYTF. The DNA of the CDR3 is TGTGCCAGCAGTCCGCAGGGGGCTGGACATGGCTACACCTTC.